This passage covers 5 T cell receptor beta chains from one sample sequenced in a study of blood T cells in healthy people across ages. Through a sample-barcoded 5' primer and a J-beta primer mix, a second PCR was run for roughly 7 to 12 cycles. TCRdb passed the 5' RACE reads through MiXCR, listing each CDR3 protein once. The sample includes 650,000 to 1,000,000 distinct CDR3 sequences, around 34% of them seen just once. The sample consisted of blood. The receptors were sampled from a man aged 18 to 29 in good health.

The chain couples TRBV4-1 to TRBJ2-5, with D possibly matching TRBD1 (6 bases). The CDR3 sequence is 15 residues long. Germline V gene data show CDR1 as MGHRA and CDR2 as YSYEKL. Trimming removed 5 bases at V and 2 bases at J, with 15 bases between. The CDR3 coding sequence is TGCGCCAGCAGCAGACCAGGGGCGAAACAAGAGACCCAGTACTTC. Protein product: CASSRPGAKQETQYF.

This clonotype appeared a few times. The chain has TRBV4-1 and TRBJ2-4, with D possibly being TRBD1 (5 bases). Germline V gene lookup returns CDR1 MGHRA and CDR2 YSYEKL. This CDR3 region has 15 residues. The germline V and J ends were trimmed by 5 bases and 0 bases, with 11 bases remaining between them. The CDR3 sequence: CASSTQALAKNIQYF. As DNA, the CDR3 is TGCGCCAGCAGCACACAGGCTTTAGCCAAAAACATTCAGTACTTC.

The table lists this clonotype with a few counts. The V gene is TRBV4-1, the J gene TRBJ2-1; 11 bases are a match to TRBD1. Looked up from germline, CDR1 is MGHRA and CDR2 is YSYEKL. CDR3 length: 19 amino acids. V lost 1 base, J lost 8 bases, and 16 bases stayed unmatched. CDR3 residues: CASSQVQGLGTGGVHEQFF. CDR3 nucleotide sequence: TGCGCCAGCAGCCAAGTTCAAGGTCTCGGGACAGGGGGTGTCCATGAGCAGTTCTTC.

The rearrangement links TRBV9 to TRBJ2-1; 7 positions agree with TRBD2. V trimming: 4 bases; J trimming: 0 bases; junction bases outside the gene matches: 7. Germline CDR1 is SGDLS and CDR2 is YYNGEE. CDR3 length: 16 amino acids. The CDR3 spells CASSPGGSRSYNEQFF. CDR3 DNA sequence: TGTGCCAGCAGCCCGGGCGGGAGTCGCTCCTACAATGAGCAGTTCTTC.

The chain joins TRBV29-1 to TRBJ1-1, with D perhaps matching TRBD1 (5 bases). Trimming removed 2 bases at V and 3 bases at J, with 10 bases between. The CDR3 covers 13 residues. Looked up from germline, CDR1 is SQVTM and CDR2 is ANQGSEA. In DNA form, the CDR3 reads TGCAGCGTTGAACAGGGTCGGGACACTGAAGCTTTCTTT. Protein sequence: CSVEQGRDTEAFF.